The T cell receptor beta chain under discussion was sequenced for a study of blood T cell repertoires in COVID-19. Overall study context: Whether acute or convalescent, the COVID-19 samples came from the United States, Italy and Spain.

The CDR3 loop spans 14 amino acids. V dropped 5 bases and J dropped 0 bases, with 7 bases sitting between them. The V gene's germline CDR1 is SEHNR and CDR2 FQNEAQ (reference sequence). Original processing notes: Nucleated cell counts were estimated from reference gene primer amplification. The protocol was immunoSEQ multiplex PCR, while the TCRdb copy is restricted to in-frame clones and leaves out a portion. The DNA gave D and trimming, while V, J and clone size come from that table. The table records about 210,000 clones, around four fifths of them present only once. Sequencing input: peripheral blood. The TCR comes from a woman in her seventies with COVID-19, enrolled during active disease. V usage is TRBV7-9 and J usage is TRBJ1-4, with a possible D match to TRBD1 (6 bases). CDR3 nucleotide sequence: TGTGCCAGCAGCCCAGGGGCAACTAATGAAAAACTGTTTTTT. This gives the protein CASSPGATNEKLFF.